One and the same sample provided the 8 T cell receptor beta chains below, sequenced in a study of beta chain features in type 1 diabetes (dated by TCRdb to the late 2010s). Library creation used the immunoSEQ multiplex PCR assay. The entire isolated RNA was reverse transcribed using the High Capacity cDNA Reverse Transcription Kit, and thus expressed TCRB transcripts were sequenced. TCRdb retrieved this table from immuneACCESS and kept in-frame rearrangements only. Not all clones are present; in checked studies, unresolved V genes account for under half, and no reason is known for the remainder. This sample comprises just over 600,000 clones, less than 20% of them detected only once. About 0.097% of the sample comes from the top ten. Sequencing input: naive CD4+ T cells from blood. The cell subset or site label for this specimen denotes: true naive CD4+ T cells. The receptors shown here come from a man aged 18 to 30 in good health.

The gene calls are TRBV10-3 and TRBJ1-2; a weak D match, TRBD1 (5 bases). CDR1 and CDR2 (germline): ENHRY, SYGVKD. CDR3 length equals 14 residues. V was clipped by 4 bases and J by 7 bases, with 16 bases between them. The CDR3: CAISGVGRDPGYTF. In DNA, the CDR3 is TGTGCCATCAGTGGAGTCGGCAGGGATCCTGGCTACACCTTC.

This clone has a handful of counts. The CDR3 spells CASSPRTGNSRSNTGELFF. The CDR3 DNA follows: TGTGCCAGCAGCCCCCGGACAGGCAACTCGAGGTCAAACACCGGGGAGCTGTTTTTT. The chain recombines TRBV9 with TRBJ2-2, with TRBD1 identical over 7 bases. V gave up 4 bases and J gave up 2 bases; unmatched junction bases: 17. This CDR3 contains 19 residues. Germline V gene lookup returns CDR1 SGDLS and CDR2 YYNGEE.

The CDR3 is CARPRTPGEKLFF. In DNA, the CDR3 is TGTGCCCGCCCCCGCACACCGGGAGAAAAACTGTTTTTT. The chain combines TRBV9 with TRBJ1-4; D ambiguous. Germline V gene lookup returns CDR1 SGDLS and CDR2 YYNGEE. Trimming removed 10 bases at V and 8 bases at J, with 18 bases between. This CDR3 comprises 13 residues.

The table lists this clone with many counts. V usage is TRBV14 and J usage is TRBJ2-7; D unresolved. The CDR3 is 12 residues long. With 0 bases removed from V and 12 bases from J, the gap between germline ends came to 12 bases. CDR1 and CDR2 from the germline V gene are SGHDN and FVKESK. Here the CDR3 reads CASSQDLTNPYF. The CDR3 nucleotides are TGTGCCAGCAGCCAAGACCTGACAAATCCGTACTTC. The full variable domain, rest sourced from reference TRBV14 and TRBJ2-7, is EAGVTQFPSHSVIEKGQTVTLRCDPISGHDNLYWYRRVMGKEIKFLLHFVKESKQDESGMPNNRFLAERTGGTYSTLKVQPAELEDSGVYFCASSQDLTNPYFGPGTRLTVT.

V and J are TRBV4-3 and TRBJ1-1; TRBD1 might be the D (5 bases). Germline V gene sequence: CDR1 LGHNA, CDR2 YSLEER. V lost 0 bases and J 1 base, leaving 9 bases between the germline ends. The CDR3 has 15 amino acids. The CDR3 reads CASSQEDGTNTEAFF. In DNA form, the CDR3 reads TGCGCCAGCAGCCAAGAAGACGGGACGAACACTGAAGCTTTCTTT.

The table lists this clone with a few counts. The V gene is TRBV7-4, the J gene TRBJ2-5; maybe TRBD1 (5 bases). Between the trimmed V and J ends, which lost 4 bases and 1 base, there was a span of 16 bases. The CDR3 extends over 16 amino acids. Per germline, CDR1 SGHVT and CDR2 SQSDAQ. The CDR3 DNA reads TGTGCCAGCAGCTCACCGACCAGACAGACCCAAGAGACCCAGTACTTC. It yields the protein CASSSPTRQTQETQYF.

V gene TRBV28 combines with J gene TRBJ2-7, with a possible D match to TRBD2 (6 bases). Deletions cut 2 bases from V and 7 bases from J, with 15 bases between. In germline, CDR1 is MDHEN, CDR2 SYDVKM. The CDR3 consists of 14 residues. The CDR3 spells CASSLGGNQREQYF. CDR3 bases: TGTGCCAGCAGTTTAGGCGGGAACCAGAGAGAGCAGTACTTC.

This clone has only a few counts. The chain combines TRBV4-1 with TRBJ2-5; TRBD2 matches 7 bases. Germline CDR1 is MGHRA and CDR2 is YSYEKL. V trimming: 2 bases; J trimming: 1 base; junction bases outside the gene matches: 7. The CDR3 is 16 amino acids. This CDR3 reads CASSQRLAELQETQYF. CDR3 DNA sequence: TGCGCCAGCAGCCAAAGGCTAGCGGAGCTCCAAGAGACCCAGTACTTC.